These 6 T cell receptor beta chains were sequenced from one sample in a study of beta chain features in type 1 diabetes. The study reverse transcribed the entire isolated RNA, so it sequenced expressed TCRB transcripts. Clones were sequenced by immunoSEQ multiplex PCR, and TCRdb holds only the in-frame ones, with some missing. The sample consists of about 660,000 clones, over 13% of them appearing once. Antigens of these TCRs are unknown. Overall study findings and caveats: In all four CD4+ subsets, TCRB CDR3 length was significantly, moderately reduced in type 1 diabetes.

Sequenced material: naive CD4+ T cells from blood. Every receptor here comes from a man aged 18 to 29 with type 1 diabetes.

There are a few counts of this clone. This sequence joins TRBV6-6 and TRBJ1-1; TRBD1 matches at 8 bases. CDR1 is MNHNY, CDR2 SVGAGI, per germline (reference sequence). The trim removed 6 bases at V and 4 bases at J, leaving 10 bases unmatched. The CDR3 is made up of 15 amino acids. In nucleotides, the CDR3 is TGTGCCAGCAGGGACGGACAGGGTCTAACCACTGAAGCTTTCTTT. This encodes CASRDGQGLTTEAFF.

This chain joins TRBV7-2 and TRBJ1-5, with TRBD1 as a possible D gene (6 bases). Per germline, CDR1 SGHTA and CDR2 FQGNSA. The CDR3 consists of 14 residues. V was shortened by 7 bases and J by 2 bases, with 12 bases between the two germline ends. This CDR3 reads CASTTRGGNQPQHF. DNA of the CDR3: TGTGCCAGCACGACCAGGGGTGGCAATCAGCCCCAGCATTTT. Based on the CDR3 plus reference TRBV7-2 and TRBJ1-5, the full variable domain is GAGVSQSPSNKVTEKGKDVELRCDPISGHTALYWYRQSLGQGLEFLIYFQGNSAPDKSGLPSDRFSAERTGGSVSTLTIQRTQQEDSAVYLCASTTRGGNQPQHFGDGTRLSIL.

This sequence joins TRBV30 and TRBJ2-7, with TRBD2 matching over 10 bases. The CDR3 has 15 amino acids. Trimming cost V 2 bases and J 2 bases; bases outside gene matches: 6. Germline CDR1 is GTSNPN and CDR2 is SVGIG (reference sequence). The CDR3 DNA is TGTGCCTGGAGTTATGGACTAGCGGTCCCCTACGAGCAGTACTTC. Translated: CAWSYGLAVPYEQYF.

The chain has TRBV6-5 and TRBJ1-5; weak D call: TRBD1 (5 bases). Trimming shortened V by 9 bases and J by 5 bases, and 14 bases separated the two germline ends. CDR3 length: 13 residues. Germline lookup yields CDR1 MNHEY and CDR2 SVGAGI. This chain's CDR3 is CASSGTWDQPQHF. DNA of the CDR3: TGTGCCAGTTCGGGGACCTGGGATCAGCCCCAGCATTTT.

This clone was seen a few times. V gene TRBV27 combines with J gene TRBJ1-5, with 8 nucleotides matching TRBD1. The germline CDR1 and CDR2 sequences are MNHEY and SMNVEV (reference sequence). The CDR3 is 15 amino acids. V gave up 5 bases and J gave up 0 bases; unmatched junction bases: 3. Here the CDR3 reads CASSEDRVSNQPQHF. For the CDR3, the DNA is TGTGCCAGCAGTGAGGACAGGGTTAGCAATCAGCCCCAGCATTTT.

This clone appeared a few times. Other DNA sequences from this sample encode an identical CDR3 as well. The V gene is TRBV28, the J gene TRBJ2-7; 9 nucleotides agree with TRBD1. This CDR3 is built from 13 residues. The J segment lost 4 bases and the V segment lost 6 bases, leaving 4 bases of the junction unmatched. Germline V gene lookup returns CDR1 MDHEN and CDR2 SYDVKM. For the CDR3, the DNA is TGTGCCAGCAGCTCGGGACAGGGATACGAGCAGTACTTC. It yields the protein CASSSGQGYEQYF.